What follows describes a single T cell receptor (beta chain). The antigen is unknown. The sample originates from a study of cytomegalovirus exposure and HLA in healthy donors. Study-wide results and caveats: It was taken for granted in presence/absence analyses that sequencing depth across donors was roughly uniform.

The V and J ends lost 4 bases and 5 bases, in that order; junction bases with no gene match: 6. The CDR3 spans 14 residues. Looked up from germline, CDR1 is SGDLS and CDR2 is YYNGEE. The PCR made use of 60 Vbeta and 13 Jbeta primers. Data came from immunoSEQ multiplex PCR; TCRdb stores just in-frame clones and leaves some out. The sample consists of about 160,000 clones, 60% to 85% of them appearing once. Sequenced input: PBMCs. The sequence was collected from a man between 50 and 59 years old in good health and CMV-seropositive. The V and J genes are TRBV9 and TRBJ2-4; 7 bases line up with TRBD2. The CDR3 loop reads CASSPSGTQNIQYF. The CDR3 region has the DNA TGTGCCAGCAGCCCAAGCGGGACTCAAAACATTCAGTACTTC.